This T cell receptor beta chain is drawn from a study of post-analysis software for immune sequencing data (dated by TCRdb to between 2014 and 2016). About the full investigation: Recorded disease courses included relapsing-remitting, secondary progressive and progressive-relapsing multiple sclerosis, with some patients lacking subtype annotation. The patient repertoires were set against approximately 10 previously published healthy control repertoires from donors whose ages ranged from about 6 to 27 years. A subset of samples was prepared in parallel using single-end sample barcoding, then pooled and co-amplified after Illumina adapter ligation.

From its cysteine to its phenylalanine, the CDR3 spans 16 amino acids. The CDR3 DNA has 48 bases and is translated from base 1. The germline V and J ends show losses of 3 bases and 7 bases respectively, and no gene match explains 5 bases of the junction. According to the germline V gene, CDR1 reads SGHVS and CDR2 reads FQNEAQ. This clonotype showed up just a few times. Which antigen it targets is not known. Base qualities are missing; no much larger clone stands one base away. Points the paper makes about the study in general: A few TRBV segments, including TRBV5-6, TRBV5-1 and TRBV20-1, were significantly more frequent in patients than controls. Multiple sclerosis patients had significantly lower normalized Chao1 diversity than controls, a result that suggests substantial peripheral T-cell clonal expansion. Direct clustering with F measure showed strong co-clustering of samples prepared in the same batch, prompting a batch-effect correction. The control group was slightly older than the multiple sclerosis patient group.

To demonstrate the VDJtools post-analysis software, TCR beta repertoires were profiled from the peripheral blood of more than ten young patients with multiple sclerosis. The patients with multiple sclerosis were children and adolescents between roughly 6 and 16 years of age. To prepare the library, PCR was applied. The sample was run on an Illumina HiSeq 2500. To reduce PCR and sequencing biases, unique molecular identifiers were incorporated into the TCR beta cDNA libraries. Roughly 500,000 cDNA molecules were obtained per 1 to 10 million input T cells, so each molecule approximated one T cell. The patient libraries were prepared and sequenced using the same protocol as the earlier healthy control dataset. Within a given batch, samples were prepared together, multiplexed and sequenced on the same HiSeq lane. The original pipeline was this. MIGEC handled the raw barcoded reads, throwing out single-read molecular identifier groups before consensus assembly and CDR3 extraction. Clonotype tables were post-analysed with VDJtools, and diversity was normalized by down-sampling all datasets to the smallest sample size. Repertoire overlap clustering matched CDR3 amino acid but not nucleotide sequences to correct batch-related cross-sample contamination. The public sequencing data were trimmed at Q25 with fastp and processed into clonotypes with MiXCR by TCRdb, which kept only in-frame beta chains. Rows are unified per CDR3 protein, each entry keeping the most common DNA and genes. These V and J calls originate from TCRdb's pipeline instead of the authors' own analysis. The sample has approximately 730,000 distinct CDR3 sequences on record, approximately 30% of them singletons. Under 0.7% of the sample lies in the top ten.

Here the chain combines TRBV7-8 and TRBJ2-1; TRBD2 aligns with 14 central bases. The clonotype comes from a girl aged 5-17 years with multiple sclerosis. Sequenced sample: blood. The CDR3 reads CASSFSGLAGENEQFF. The sequence in DNA is TGTGCCAGCAGCTTTTCGGGACTAGCGGGAGAAAATGAGCAGTTCTTC. The full variable domain, with segments outside the CDR3 supplied by the reference TRBV7-8 and TRBJ2-1 proteins, appears as GAGVSQSPRYKVAKRGQDVALRCDPISGHVSLFWYQQALGQGPEFLTYFQNEAQLDKSGLPSDRFFAERPEGSVSTLKIQRTQQEDSAVYLCASSFSGLAGENEQFFGPGTRLTVL.